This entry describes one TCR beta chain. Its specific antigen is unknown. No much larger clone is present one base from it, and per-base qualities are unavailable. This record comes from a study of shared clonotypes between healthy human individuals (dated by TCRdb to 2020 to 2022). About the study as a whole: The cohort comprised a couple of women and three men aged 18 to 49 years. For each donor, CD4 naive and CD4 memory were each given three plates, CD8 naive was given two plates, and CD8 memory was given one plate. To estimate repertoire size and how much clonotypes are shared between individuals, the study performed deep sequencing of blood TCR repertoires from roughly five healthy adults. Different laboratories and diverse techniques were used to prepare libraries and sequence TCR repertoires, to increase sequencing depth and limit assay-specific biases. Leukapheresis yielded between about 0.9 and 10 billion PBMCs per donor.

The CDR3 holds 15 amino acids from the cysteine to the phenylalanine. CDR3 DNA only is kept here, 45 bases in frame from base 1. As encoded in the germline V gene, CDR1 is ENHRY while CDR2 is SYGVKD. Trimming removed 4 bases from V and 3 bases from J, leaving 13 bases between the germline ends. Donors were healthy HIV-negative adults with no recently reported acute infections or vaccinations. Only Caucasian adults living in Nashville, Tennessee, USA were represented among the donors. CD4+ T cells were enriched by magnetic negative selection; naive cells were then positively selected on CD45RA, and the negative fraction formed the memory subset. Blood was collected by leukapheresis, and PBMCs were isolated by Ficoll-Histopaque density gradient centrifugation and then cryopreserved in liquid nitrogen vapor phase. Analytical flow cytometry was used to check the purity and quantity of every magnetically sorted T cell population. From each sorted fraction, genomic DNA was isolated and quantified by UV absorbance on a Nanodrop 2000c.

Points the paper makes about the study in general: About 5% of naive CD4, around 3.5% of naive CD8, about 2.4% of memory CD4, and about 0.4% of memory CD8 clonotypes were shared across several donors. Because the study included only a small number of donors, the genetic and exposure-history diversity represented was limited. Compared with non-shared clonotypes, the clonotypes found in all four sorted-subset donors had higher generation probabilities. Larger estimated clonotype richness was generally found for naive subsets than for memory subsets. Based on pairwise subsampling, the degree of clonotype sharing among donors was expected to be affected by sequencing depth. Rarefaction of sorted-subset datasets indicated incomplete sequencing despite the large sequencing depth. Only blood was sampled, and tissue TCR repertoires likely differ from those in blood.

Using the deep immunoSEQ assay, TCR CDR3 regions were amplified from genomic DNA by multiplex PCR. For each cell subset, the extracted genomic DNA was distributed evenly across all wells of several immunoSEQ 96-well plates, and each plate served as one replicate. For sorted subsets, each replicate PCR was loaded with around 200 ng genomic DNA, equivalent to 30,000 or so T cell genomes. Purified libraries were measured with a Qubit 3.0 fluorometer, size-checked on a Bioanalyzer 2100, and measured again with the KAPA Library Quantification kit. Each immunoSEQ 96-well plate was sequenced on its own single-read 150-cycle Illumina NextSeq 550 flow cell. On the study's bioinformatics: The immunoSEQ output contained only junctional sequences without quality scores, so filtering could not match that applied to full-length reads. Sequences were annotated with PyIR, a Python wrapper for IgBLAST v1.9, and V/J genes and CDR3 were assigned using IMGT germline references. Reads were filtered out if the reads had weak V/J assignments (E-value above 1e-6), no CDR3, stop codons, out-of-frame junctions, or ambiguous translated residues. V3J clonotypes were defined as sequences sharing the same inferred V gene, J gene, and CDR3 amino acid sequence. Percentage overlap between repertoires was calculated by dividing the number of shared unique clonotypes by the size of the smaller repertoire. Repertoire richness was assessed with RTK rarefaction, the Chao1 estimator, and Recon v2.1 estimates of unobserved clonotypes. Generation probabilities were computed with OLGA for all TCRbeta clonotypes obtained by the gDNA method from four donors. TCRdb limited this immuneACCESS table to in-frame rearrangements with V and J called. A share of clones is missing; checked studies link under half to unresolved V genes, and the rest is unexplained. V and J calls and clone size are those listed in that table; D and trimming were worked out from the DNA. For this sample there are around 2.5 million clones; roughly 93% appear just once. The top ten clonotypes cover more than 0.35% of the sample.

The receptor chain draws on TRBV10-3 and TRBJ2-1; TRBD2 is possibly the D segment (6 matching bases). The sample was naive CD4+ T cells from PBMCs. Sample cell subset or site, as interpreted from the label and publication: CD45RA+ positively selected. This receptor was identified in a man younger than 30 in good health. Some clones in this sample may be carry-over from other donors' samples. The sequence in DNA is TGTGCCATCAGTGGAGGCGGGGCCAACTACAATGAGCAGTTCTTC. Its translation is CAISGGGANYNEQFF.